This record covers a single T cell receptor beta chain. J was trimmed by 5 bases and V by 5 bases; bases with no gene match: 10. The CDR3 is 15 residues long. CDR1 is MNHEY, CDR2 SMNVEV, per germline (reference sequence). This table comes from immunoSEQ multiplex PCR, and its TCRdb copy is limited to in-frame clones, with some not included. The table records 45,000 to 60,000 clones, almost 95% of them present only once. The entry originates in a study of T cell changes during pregnancy in multiple sclerosis. Here the sequenced sample was CD4+ T cells from peripheral blood mononuclear cells, taken in the third trimester of pregnancy. The rearrangement joins TRBV27 to TRBJ2-3, with 7 positions matching TRBD2. This clonotype originated in a female donor with multiple sclerosis, enrolled in a pregnancy study. DNA of the CDR3: TGTGCCAGCAGTCGGCGGGAGACCCTGAGAGATACGCAGTATTTT. As protein: CASSRRETLRDTQYF.